The 13 T cell receptor beta chains below come from one sample, sequenced in a study of regulatory T cells in long-lasting Graves disease. Regarding time point: persistent/refractory GD, antithyroid drugs over 5 years with positive TRAb. After RNA was extracted from PBMCs, the TCR library was made from it. Arm-PCR of CDR3 regions with iRepertoire HTBI primers generated TCR beta libraries. TCRdb itself ran the multiplex PCR reads through MiXCR, one entry per CDR3 protein. The data show around 340,000 distinct CDR3 sequences, with about 20% seen just once and 29% held by the top ten. Sequencing was performed on peripheral blood mononuclear cells (PBMCs), taken when the disease was refractory, from a patient treated with antithyroid drugs. The receptor set was obtained from a female donor with Graves disease.

Many counts were recorded for this clonotype. The chain has TRBV5-1 and TRBJ1-5; TRBD1 matches at 7 bases. J was trimmed by 4 bases and V by 8 bases; bases with no gene match: 12. Germline CDR1 reads SGHRS; CDR2 reads YFSETQ. There are 15 residues in the CDR3. CDR3 sequence: CASTGTELRNQPQHF. The CDR3 nucleotides are TGCGCCAGTACGGGGACAGAACTACGGAATCAGCCCCAGCATTTT.

With regard to this clonotype: At one of its ends the junction is not consistent with the germline gene, which may arise from a read error. This chain uses TRBV7-9 with TRBJ1-4, with a tentative D call TRBD1 (6 bases). The CDR3 length is 22 residues. Germline V lookup: CDR1 SEHNR, CDR2 FQNEAQ (reference sequence). CDR3 sequence: CASGLALGAVEQRLATNEKLFF. For the CDR3, the DNA is TGTGCCAGCGGCTTAGCGCTGGGGGCAGTGGAACAGCGCCTTGCAACTAATGAAAAACTGTTTTTT.

This sequence joins TRBV18 and TRBJ2-7; 10 bases map to TRBD2. The V gene's germline CDR1 is KGHSH and CDR2 LQKENI. The junction had 5 bases not matched to a gene; V was cut back by 2 bases and J by 7 bases. This CDR3 region has 14 residues. CDR3 in amino acids: CASSPRLAGEEQYF. The CDR3 region has the DNA TGTGCCAGCTCACCAAGGCTAGCGGGGGAAGAGCAGTACTTC.

This clonotype appeared once. The V call is TRBV28, the J call TRBJ1-6, with TRBD1 matching 9 bases. The CDR3 extends over 15 amino acids. Germline lookup yields CDR1 MDHEN and CDR2 SYDVKM. Losses at the gene ends were 6 bases for V and 7 bases for J; bases not matched to a gene: 7. CDR3 amino acids: CASSPQGAFNSPLHF. In DNA, the CDR3 is TGTGCCAGCAGCCCACAGGGGGCATTCAATTCACCCCTCCACTTT. Looking up the rest from reference TRBV28 and TRBJ1-6 gives the full variable domain: DVKVTQSSRYLVKRTGEKVFLECVQDMDHENMFWYRQDPGLGLRLIYFSYDVKMKEKGDIPEGYSVSREKKERFSLILESASTNQTSMYLCASSPQGAFNSPLHFGNGTRLTVT.

This clonotype appeared many times. The chain joins TRBV6-1 to TRBJ1-1; D is ambiguous. The germline V gene encodes CDR1 MNHNS and CDR2 SASEGT. CDR3 length: 12 amino acids. Trimming pared 9 bases from V and 4 bases from J, leaving 12 bases between. The CDR3 here is CASSSRLTEAFF. In DNA, the CDR3 is TGTGCCAGTTCAAGCAGGCTCACTGAAGCTTTCTTT.

This chain connects TRBV4-1 to TRBJ1-2; 7 positions match TRBD1. This CDR3 spans 14 amino acids. V gave up 2 bases and J gave up 3 bases; unmatched junction bases: 3. From germline, CDR1 is MGHRA and CDR2 YSYEKL. CDR3 loop: CASSQIGTDYGYTF. The CDR3, as DNA: TGCGCCAGCAGCCAAATCGGGACAGACTATGGCTACACCTTC.

This clonotype showed up many times. The chain uses TRBV28 and TRBJ2-7; a possible D gene is TRBD1 (6 bases). Trimming took off 7 bases at V and 3 bases at J, with 10 bases between the two ends. Germline V lookup: CDR1 MDHEN, CDR2 SYDVKM. CDR3 size: 12 residues. In DNA form, the CDR3 reads TGTGCCAGCACCCAAGGGGGCTACGAGCAGTACTTC. It translates to CASTQGGYEQYF.

The chain combines TRBV5-1 with TRBJ1-2; D call uncertain. CDR3 size: 12 residues. Germline CDR1 reads SGHRS; CDR2 reads YFSETQ. Deletions cut 2 bases from V and 6 bases from J, with 8 bases between. CDR3 DNA: TGCGCCAGCAGCTTAGGACCCAATGGCTACACCTTC. This sequence encodes CASSLGPNGYTF.

V gene TRBV6-1 combines with J gene TRBJ2-1; 8 bases are a match to TRBD2. CDR3 length: 12 residues. Germline CDR1 reads MNHNS; CDR2 reads SASEGT. Trimming cost V 6 bases and J 9 bases; bases outside gene matches: 4. The CDR3 is CASSGGGSEQFF. The CDR3 DNA is TGTGCCAGCAGCGGGGGGGGGAGTGAGCAGTTCTTC.

V and J are TRBV6-1 and TRBJ1-5, with TRBD1 as a possible D gene (6 bases). Per germline, CDR1 MNHNS and CDR2 SASEGT. This CDR3 region has 13 residues. Trimming left V 6 bases short and J 5 bases short, with 11 bases between. CDR3 protein: CASSLQGHQPQHF. The CDR3 region has the DNA TGTGCCAGCAGCCTACAGGGCCATCAGCCCCAGCATTTT.

In this sample, this clonotype turned up many times. The CDR3 DNA reads as TGTGCCAGCAGTTCCCGACTAGCGGGAGGCACAGATACGCAGTATTTT. Protein product: CASSSRLAGGTDTQYF. The chain uses TRBV27 and TRBJ2-3; 12 bases are shared with TRBD2. With V trimmed by 4 bases and J by 1 base, 3 bases remained unmatched. This CDR3 has 16 residues. Per the germline V gene, CDR1 is MNHEY and CDR2 is SMNVEV (reference sequence).

The J gene is TRBJ1-6, the V gene TRBV12-3 or TRBV12-4, with 7 nucleotides matching TRBD1. The junction had 9 bases not matched to a gene; V was cut back by 7 bases and J by 9 bases. The CDR3 extends over 14 amino acids. CDR3 region: CASTWGTEGSPLHF. CDR3 nucleotide sequence: TGTGCCAGCACCTGGGGGACAGAGGGTTCACCCCTCCACTTT.

This clonotype was recorded many times. The chain uses TRBV27 and TRBJ1-1, with a possible D match to TRBD1 (6 bases). CDR3 length equals 15 residues. The V end lost 2 bases, the J end lost 3 bases, and 13 bases lay between the germline ends. Germline-derived CDR1 and CDR2 are MNHEY and SMNVEV (reference sequence). The CDR3 bases are TGTGCCAGCAGTTTAGACAGGTTGAGGGACACTGAAGCTTTCTTT. It translates to CASSLDRLRDTEAFF.